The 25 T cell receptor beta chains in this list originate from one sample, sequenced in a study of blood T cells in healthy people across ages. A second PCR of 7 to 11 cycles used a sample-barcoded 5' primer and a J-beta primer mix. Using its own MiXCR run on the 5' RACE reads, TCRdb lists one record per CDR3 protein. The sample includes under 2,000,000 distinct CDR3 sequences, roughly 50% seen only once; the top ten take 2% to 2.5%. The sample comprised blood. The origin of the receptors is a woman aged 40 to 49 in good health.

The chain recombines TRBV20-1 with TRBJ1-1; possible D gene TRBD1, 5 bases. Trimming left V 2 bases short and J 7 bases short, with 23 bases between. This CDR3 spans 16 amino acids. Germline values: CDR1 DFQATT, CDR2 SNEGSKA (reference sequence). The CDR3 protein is CSARRPGTGLGLEAFF. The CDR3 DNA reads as TGCAGTGCTAGACGTCCCGGGACGGGATTGGGACTTGAAGCTTTCTTT.

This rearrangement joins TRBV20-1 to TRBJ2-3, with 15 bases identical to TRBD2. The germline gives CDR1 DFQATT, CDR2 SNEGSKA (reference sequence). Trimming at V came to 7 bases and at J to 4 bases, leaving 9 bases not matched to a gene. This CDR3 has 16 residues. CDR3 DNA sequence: TGCAGTGGGACTAGCGGGGGGGCAGTAACTCCAGATACGCAGTATTTT. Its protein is CSGTSGGAVTPDTQYF.

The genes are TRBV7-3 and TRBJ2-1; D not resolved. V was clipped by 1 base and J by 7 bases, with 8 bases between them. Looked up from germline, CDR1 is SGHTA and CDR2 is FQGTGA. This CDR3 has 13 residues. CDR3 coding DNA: TGTGCCAGCAGCTTAAGTAATCAGAATGAGCAGTTCTTC. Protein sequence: CASSLSNQNEQFF.

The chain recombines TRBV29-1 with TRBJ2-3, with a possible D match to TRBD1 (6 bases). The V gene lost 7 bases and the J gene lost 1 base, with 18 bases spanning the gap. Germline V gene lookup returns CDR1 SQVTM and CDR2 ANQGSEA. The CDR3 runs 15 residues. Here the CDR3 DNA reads TGCAGCGGCGTGGGGGTGGGGGCACGCACAGATACGCAGTATTTT. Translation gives CSGVGVGARTDTQYF.

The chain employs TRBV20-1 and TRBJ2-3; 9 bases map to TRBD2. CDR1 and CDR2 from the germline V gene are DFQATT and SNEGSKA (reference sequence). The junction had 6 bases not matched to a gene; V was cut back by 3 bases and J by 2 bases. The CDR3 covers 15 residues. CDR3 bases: TGCAGTGCTAGTGCGCTAGCGGGGATCACAGATACGCAGTATTTT. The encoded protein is CSASALAGITDTQYF.

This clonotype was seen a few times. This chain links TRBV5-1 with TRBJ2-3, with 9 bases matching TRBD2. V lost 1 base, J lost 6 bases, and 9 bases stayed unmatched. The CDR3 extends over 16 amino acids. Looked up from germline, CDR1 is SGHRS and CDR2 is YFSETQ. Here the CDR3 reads CASSLRLAGFSDTQYF. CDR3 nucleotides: TGCGCCAGCAGCTTGCGGCTAGCGGGGTTCTCCGATACGCAGTATTTT.

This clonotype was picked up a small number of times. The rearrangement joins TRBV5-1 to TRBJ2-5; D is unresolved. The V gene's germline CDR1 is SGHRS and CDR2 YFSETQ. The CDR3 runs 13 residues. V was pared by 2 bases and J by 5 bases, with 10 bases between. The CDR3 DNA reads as TGCGCCAGCAGCTTAGGGTATTCGGAGACCCAGTACTTC. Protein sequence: CASSLGYSETQYF.

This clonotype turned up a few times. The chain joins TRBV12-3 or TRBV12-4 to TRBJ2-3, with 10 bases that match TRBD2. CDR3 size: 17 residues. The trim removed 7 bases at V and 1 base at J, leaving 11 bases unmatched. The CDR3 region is CASTLFAGTSGTDTQYF. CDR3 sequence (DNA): TGTGCCAGCACCCTATTTGCCGGGACTAGCGGCACAGATACGCAGTATTTT.

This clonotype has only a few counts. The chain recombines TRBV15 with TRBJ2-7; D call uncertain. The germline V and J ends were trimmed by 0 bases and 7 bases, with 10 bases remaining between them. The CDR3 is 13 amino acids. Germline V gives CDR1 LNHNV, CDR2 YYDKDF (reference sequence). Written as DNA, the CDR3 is TGTGCCACCAGCAGAGATTTATTTGTGGAGCAGTACTTC. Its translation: CATSRDLFVEQYF.

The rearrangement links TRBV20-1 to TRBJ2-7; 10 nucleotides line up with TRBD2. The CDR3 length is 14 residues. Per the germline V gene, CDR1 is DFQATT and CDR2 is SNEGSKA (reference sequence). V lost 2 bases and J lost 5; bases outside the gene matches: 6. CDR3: CSARLSGGRDEQYF. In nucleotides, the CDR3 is TGCAGTGCTAGACTTAGCGGGGGGAGGGACGAGCAGTACTTC.

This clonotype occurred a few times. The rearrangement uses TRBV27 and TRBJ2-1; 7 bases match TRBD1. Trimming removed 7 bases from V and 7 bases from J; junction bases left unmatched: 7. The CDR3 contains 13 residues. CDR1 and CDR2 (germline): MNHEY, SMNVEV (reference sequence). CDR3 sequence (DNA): TGTGCCAGCAACTCGGACAGGCAGAATGAGCAGTTCTTC. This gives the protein CASNSDRQNEQFF.

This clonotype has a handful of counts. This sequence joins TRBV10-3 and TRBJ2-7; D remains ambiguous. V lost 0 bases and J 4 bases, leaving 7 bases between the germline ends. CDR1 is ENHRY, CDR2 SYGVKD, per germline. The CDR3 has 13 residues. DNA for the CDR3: TGTGCCATCAGTGAGTCTTGGGTATACGAGCAGTACTTC. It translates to CAISESWVYEQYF.

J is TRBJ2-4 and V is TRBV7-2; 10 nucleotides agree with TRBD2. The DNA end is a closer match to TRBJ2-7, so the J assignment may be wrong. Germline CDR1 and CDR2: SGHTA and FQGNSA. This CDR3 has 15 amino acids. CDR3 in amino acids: CASSRSGGKSYEQYF. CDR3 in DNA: TGTGCCAGCAGCCGTAGCGGGGGGAAGTCCTACGAGCAGTACTTC.

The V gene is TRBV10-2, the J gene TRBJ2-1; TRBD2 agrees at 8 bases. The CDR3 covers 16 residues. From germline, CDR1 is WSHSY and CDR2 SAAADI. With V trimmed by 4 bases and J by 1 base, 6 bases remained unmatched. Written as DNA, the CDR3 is TGCGCCAGCAGTGGCGGGGGGACCCTATCCTACAATGAGCAGTTCTTC. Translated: CASSGGGTLSYNEQFF.

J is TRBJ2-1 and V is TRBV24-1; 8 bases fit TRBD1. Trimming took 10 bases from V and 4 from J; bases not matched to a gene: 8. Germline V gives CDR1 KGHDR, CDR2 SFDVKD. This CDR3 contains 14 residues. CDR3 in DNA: TGTGCCACGTCCTTACAGGGGGAGTACAATGAGCAGTTCTTC. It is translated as CATSLQGEYNEQFF.

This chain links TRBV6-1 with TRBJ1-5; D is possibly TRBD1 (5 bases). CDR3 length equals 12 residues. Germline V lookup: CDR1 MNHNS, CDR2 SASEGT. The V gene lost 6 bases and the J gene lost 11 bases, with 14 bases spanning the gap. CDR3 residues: CASRGTALAQHF. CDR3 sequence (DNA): TGTGCCAGCAGGGGGACGGCTCTGGCCCAGCATTTT.

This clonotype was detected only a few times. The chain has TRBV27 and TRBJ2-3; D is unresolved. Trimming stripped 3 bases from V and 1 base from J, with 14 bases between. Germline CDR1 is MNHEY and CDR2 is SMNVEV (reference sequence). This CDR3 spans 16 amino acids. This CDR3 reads CASSFPPGLGTDTQYF. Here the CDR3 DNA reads TGTGCCAGCAGTTTCCCTCCAGGTTTAGGCACAGATACGCAGTATTTT.

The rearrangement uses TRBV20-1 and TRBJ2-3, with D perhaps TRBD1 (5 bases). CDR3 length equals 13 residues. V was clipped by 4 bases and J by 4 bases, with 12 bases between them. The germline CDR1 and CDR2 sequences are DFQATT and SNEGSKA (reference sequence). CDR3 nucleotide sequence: TGCAGTGCTACGGACACTCGGTCAGATACGCAGTATTTT. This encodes CSATDTRSDTQYF.

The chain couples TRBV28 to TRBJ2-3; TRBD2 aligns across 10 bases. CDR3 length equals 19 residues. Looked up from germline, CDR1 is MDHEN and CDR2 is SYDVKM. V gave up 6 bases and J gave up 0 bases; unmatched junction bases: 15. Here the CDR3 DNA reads TGTGCCAGCAGCCGGACCGTTCTAGCGGGGGACCCTAGCACAGATACGCAGTATTTT. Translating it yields CASSRTVLAGDPSTDTQYF. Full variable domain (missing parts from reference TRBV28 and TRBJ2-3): DVKVTQSSRYLVKRTGEKVFLECVQDMDHENMFWYRQDPGLGLRLIYFSYDVKMKEKGDIPEGYSVSREKKERFSLILESASTNQTSMYLCASSRTVLAGDPSTDTQYFGPGTRLTVL.

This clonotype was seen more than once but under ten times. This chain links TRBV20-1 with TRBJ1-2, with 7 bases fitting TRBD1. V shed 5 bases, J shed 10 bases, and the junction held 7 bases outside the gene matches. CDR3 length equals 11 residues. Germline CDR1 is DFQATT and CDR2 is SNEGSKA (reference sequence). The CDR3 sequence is CSAWTGFLYTF. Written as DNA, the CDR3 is TGCAGTGCTTGGACAGGATTCCTCTACACCTTC.

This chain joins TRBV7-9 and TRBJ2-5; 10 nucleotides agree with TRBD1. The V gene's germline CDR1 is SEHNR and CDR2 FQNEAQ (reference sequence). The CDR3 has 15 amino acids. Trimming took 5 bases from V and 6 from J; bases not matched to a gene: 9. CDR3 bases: TGTGCCAGCAGCCCGCCCGGGACAGGGGCGAAGACCCAGTACTTC. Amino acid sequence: CASSPPGTGAKTQYF.

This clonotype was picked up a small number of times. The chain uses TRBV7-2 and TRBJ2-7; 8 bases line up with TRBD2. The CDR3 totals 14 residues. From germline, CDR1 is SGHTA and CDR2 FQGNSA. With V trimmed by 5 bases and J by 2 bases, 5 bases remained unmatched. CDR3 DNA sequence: TGTGCCAGCAGCCGAACTAGCGGAACCTACGAGCAGTACTTC. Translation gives CASSRTSGTYEQYF.

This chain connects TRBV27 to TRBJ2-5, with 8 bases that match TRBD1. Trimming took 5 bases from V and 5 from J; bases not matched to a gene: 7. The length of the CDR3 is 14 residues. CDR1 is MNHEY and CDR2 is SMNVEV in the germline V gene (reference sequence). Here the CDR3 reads CASSITGGSETQYF. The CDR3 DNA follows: TGTGCCAGCAGTATCACAGGGGGATCGGAGACCCAGTACTTC.

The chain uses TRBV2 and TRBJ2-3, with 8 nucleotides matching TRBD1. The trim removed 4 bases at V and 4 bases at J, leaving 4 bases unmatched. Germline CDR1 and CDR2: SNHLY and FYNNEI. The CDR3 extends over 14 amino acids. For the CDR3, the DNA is TGTGCCAGCAGTGCCCCGGACAGGGCAGATACGCAGTATTTT. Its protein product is CASSAPDRADTQYF. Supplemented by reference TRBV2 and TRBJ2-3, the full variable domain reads EPEVTQTPSHQVTQMGQEVILRCVPISNHLYFYWYRQILGQKVEFLVSFYNNEISEKSEIFDDQFSVERPDGSNFTLKIRSTKLEDSAMYFCASSAPDRADTQYFGPGTRLTVL.

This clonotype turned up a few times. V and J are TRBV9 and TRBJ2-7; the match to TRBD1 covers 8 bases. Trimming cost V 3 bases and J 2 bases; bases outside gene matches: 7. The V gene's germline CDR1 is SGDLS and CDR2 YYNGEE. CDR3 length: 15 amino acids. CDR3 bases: TGTGCCAGCAGCGGTCCAGACAGGGGCCCCTACGAGCAGTACTTC. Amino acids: CASSGPDRGPYEQYF.